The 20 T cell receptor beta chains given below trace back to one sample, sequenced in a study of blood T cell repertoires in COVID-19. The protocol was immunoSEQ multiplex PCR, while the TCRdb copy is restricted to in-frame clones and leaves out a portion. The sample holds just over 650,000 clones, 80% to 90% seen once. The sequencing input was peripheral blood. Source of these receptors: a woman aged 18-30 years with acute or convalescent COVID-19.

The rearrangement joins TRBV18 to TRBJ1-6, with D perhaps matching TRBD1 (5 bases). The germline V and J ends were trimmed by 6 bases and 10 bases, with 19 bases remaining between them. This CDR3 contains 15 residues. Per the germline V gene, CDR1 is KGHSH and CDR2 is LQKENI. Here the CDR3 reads CASSPGHSNQSPLHF. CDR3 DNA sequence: TGTGCCAGCTCCCCAGGGCACAGTAATCAGTCACCCCTCCACTTT.

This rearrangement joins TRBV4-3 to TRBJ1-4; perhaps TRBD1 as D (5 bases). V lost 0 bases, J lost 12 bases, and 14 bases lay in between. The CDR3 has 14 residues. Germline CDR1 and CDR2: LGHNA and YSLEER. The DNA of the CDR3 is TGCGCCAGCAGCCAAGATGAGGCAGGGAAGGAACTGTTTTTT. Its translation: CASSQDEAGKELFF.

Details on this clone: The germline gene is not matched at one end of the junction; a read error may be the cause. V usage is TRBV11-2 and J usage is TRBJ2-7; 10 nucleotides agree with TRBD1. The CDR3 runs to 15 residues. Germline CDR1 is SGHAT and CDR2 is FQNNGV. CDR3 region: CASSLRDRGSYQQYF. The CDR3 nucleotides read TGTGCCAGCAGCTTAAGGGACAGGGGCTCCTACCAGCAGTACTTC.

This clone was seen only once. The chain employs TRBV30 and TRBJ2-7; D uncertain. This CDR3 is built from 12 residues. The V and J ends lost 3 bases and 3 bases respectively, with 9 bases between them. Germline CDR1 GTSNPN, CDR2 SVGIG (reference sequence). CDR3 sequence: CAWSGFGYEQYF. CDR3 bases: TGTGCCTGGAGCGGGTTCGGCTACGAGCAGTACTTC.

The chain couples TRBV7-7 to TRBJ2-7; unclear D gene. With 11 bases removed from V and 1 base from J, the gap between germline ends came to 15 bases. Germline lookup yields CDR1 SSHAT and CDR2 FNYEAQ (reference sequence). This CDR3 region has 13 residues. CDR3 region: CASAIEQSYEQYF. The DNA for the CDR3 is TGTGCCTCCGCCATCGAACAGTCCTACGAGCAGTACTTC.

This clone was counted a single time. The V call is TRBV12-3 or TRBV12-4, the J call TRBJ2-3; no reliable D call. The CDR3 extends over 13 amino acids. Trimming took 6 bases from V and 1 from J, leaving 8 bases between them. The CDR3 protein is CASSLYRTDTQYF. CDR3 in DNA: TGTGCCAGCAGCTTATATCGCACAGATACGCAGTATTTT.

The CDR3 DNA reads as TGCGCCAGCAGCACCAAACAGGGTGTGCACACTGAAGCTTTCTTT. This gives the protein CASSTKQGVHTEAFF. The rearrangement joins TRBV4-3 to TRBJ1-1, with D possibly TRBD1 on 6 matching bases. The V gene lost 5 bases and the J gene lost 3 bases, with 16 bases spanning the gap. Germline V gene data show CDR1 as LGHNA and CDR2 as YSLEER. The length of the CDR3 is 15 residues.

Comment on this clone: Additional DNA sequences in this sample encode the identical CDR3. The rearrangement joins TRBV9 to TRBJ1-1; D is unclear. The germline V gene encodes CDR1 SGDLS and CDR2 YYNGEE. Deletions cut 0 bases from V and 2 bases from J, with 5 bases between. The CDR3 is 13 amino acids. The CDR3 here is CASSVAGNTEAFF. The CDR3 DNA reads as TGTGCCAGCAGCGTAGCCGGTAACACTGAAGCTTTCTTT. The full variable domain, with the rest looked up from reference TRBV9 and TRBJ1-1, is DSGVTQTPKHLITATGQRVTLRCSPRSGDLSVYWYQQSLDQGLQFLIQYYNGEERAKGNILERFSAQQFPDLHSELNLSSLELGDSALYFCASSVAGNTEAFFGQGTRLTVV.

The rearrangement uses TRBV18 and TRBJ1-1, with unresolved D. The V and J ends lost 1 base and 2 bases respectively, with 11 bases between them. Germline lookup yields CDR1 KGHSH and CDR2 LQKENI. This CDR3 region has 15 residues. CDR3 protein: CASSPLGLLNTEAFF. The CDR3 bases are TGTGCCAGCTCACCACTTGGCCTCTTAAACACTGAAGCTTTCTTT.

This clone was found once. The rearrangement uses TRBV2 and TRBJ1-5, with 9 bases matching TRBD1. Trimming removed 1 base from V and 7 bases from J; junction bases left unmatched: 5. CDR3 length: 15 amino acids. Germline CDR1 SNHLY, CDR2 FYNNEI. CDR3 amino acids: CASSEVGTGIQPQHF. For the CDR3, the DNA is TGTGCCAGCAGTGAAGTGGGGACAGGGATCCAGCCCCAGCATTTT. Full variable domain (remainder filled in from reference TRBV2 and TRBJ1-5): EPEVTQTPSHQVTQMGQEVILRCVPISNHLYFYWYRQILGQKVEFLVSFYNNEISEKSEIFDDQFSVERPDGSNFTLKIRSTKLEDSAMYFCASSEVGTGIQPQHFGDGTRLSIL.

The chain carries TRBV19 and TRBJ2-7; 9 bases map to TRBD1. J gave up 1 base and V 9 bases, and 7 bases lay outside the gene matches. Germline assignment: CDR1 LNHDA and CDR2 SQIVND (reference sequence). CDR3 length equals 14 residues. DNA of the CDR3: TGTGCCAGCACCTTCGGGACAGGGTCCTACGAGCAGTACTTC. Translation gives CASTFGTGSYEQYF.

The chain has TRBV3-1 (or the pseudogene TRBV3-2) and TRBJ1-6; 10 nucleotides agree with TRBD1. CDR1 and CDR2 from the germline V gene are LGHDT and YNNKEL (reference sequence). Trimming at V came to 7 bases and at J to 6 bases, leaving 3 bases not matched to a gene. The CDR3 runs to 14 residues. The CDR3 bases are TGTGCCAGCAAAAGACAGGGGGCTAATTCACCCCTCCACTTT. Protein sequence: CASKRQGANSPLHF.

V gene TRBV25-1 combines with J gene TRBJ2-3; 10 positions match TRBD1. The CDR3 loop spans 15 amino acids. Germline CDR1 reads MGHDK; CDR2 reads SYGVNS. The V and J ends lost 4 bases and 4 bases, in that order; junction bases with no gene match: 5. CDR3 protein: CASSAGTGDSDTQYF. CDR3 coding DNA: TGTGCCAGCAGTGCTGGGACAGGGGATTCAGATACGCAGTATTTT.

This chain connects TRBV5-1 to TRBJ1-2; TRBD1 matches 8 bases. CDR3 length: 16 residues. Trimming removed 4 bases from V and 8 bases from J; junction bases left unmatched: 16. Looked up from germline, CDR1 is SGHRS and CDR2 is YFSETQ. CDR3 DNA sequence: TGCGCCAGCAGCGCCTCGGGACAGGAGAAAAGTGAGGGCTACACCTTC. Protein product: CASSASGQEKSEGYTF.

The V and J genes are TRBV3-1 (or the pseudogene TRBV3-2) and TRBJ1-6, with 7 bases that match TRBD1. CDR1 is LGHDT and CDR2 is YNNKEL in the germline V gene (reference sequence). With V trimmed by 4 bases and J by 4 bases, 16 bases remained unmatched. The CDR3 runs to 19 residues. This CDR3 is CASSPGRQGGTVYNSPLHF. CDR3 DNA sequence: TGTGCCAGCAGCCCAGGACGACAGGGTGGGACGGTATATAATTCACCCCTCCACTTT.

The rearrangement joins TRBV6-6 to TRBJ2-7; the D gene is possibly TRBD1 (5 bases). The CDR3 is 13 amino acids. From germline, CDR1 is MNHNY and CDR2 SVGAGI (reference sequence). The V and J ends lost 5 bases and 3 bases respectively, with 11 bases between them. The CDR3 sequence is CASSLWGLYEQYF. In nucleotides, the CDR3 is TGTGCCAGCAGTCTCTGGGGCCTCTACGAGCAGTACTTC.

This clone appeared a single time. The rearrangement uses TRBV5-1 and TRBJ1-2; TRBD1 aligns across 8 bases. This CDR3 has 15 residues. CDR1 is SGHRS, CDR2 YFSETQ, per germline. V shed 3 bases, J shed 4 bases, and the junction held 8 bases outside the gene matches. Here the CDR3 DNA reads TGCGCCAGCAGCTCAGGAGGGGGACAGGCCTATGGCTACACCTTC. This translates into CASSSGGGQAYGYTF.

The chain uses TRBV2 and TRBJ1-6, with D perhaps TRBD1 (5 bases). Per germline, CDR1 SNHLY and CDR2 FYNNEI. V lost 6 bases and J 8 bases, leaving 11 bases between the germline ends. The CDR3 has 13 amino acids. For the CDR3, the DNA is TGTGCCAGCAGGGACATGTCAGATTCACCCCTCCACTTT. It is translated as CASRDMSDSPLHF.

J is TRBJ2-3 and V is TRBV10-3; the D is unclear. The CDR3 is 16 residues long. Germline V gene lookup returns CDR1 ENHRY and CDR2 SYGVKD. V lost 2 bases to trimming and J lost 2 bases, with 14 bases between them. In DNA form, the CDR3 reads TGTGCCATCAGTGAGGGCCGCCGAAAATTCACAGATACGCAGTATTTT. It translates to CAISEGRRKFTDTQYF.

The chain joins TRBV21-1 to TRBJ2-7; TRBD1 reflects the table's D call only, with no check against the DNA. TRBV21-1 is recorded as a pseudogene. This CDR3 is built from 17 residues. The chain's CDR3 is CASSRVPGHTQSYEQYF. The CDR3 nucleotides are TGTGCCAGCAGCAGGGTTCCGGGACACACGCAATCCTACGAGCAGTACTTC.